These T cell receptor beta chains were read from a single sample in a study of beta chain features in type 1 diabetes. Sequenced by immunoSEQ multiplex PCR; TCRdb stores in-frame clones only, minus some. The sample has about 710,000 clones, over 12% seen once. The sequenced sample consisted of naive CD4+ T cells from blood. The receptor set was obtained from a man in his late teens or twenties with type 1 diabetes. Both conserved end residues are part of each CDR3. Each record gives: clone size, J gene, D gene, V gene, CDR3 protein, CDR3 DNA. The D gene is left open where the match is weak. Not every row has a clone size; where given, it reads once, few, many or a size class.

many	TRBJ2-3	.	TRBV7-9	CASSYTDTQYF	TGTGCCAGCAGCTACACAGATACGCAGTATTTT
few	TRBJ2-3	TRBD1	TRBV6-6	CASSARGGVPDTQYF	TGTGCCAGCAGTGCACGAGGGGGCGTACCAGATACGCAGTATTTT
.	TRBJ2-5	.	TRBV6-1	CASSEVGGSTLQETQYF	TGTGCCAGCAGTGAAGTAGGCGGGTCTACCCTCCAGGAGACCCAGTACTTC
few	TRBJ2-7	.	TRBV7-9	CASSFLNTVSYEQYF	TGTGCCAGCAGCTTCCTCAATACAGTTTCCTACGAGCAGTACTTC
few	TRBJ1-4	.	TRBV30	CAWSPLFRVVNEKLFF	TGTGCCTGGAGTCCGCTGTTCCGGGTGGTTAATGAAAAACTGTTTTTT
few	TRBJ1-3	.	TRBV30	CAWSVTGMIGNTIYF	TGTGCCTGGAGTGTTACCGGGATGATTGGAAACACCATATATTTT
.	TRBJ2-7	TRBD2	TRBV5-4	CASSQDTSGRFEQYF	TGTGCCAGCAGCCAAGACACTAGCGGGAGGTTCGAGCAGTACTTC
few	TRBJ1-4	.	TRBV28	CASSSFSLPGGNEKLFF	TGTGCCAGCAGTTCCTTTTCCCTCCCGGGGGGTAATGAAAAACTGTTTTTT
few	TRBJ2-1	.	TRBV18	CASSPREARGYYNEQFF	TGTGCCAGCTCACCAAGGGAGGCCAGGGGCTACTACAATGAGCAGTTCTTC
few	TRBJ2-2	.	TRBV5-1	CASSLVAGTNTGELFF	TGCGCCAGCAGCTTGGTGGCAGGGACGAACACCGGGGAGCTGTTTTTT
few	TRBJ2-3	.	TRBV10-3	CAISESYKNTDTQYF	TGTGCCATCAGTGAGTCCTATAAAAACACAGATACGCAGTATTTT
few	TRBJ2-7	.	TRBV4-2	CASSSRGAAYEQYF	TGTGCCAGCAGCTCCCGAGGTGCCGCCTACGAGCAGTACTTC
few	TRBJ1-1	.	TRBV12-5	CASGLVDRTEAFF	TGTGCTAGTGGTTTGGTAGATCGGACTGAAGCTTTCTTT
.	TRBJ2-3	.	TRBV25-1	CASSELVGGRRNEGTQYF	TGTGCCAGCAGTGAACTAGTTGGGGGCAGGCGGAATGAGGGTACGCAGTATTTT
.	TRBJ2-7	.	TRBV7-9	CASTPGPSLLEQYF	TGTGCCAGCACTCCGGGGCCCTCCCTCCTCGAGCAGTACTTC
.	TRBJ1-2	.	TRBV30	CAWSVDYGYTF	TGTGCCTGGAGTGTGGATTATGGCTACACCTTC
.	TRBJ2-1	.	TRBV4-2	CASSQAVLQGYDEQFF	TGTGCCAGCAGCCAAGCGGTTTTACAGGGCTATGATGAGCAGTTCTTC
.	TRBJ2-7	.	TRBV28	CASSLSLGVGWYF	TGTGCCAGCAGTTTAAGTTTGGGGGTCGGTTGGTACTTC
.	TRBJ2-2	.	TRBV10-3	CAINGDSRGSNTGELFF	TGTGCCATCAATGGCGACTCCCGGGGCTCCAACACCGGGGAGCTGTTTTTT
.	TRBJ2-7	TRBD1	TRBV9	CASSVAGTGLYEQYF	TGTGCCAGCAGCGTAGCCGGGACAGGGCTTTACGAGCAGTACTTC
.	TRBJ1-5	.	TRBV6-1	CASRKTVTHQPQHF	TGTGCCAGCAGGAAGACAGTAACACATCAGCCCCAGCATTTT
few	TRBJ2-7	.	TRBV27	CASGDYEQYF	TGTGCCAGCGGGGACTACGAGCAGTACTTC
.	TRBJ2-5	.	TRBV5-1	CASSSTGARGETQYF	TGCGCCAGCAGCTCGACAGGAGCTAGGGGGGAGACCCAGTACTTC
.	TRBJ1-2	.	TRBV18	CASSPGTGDRADYGYTF	TGTGCCAGCTCACCAGGGACCGGAGATAGGGCGGACTATGGCTACACCTTC
few	TRBJ1-1	.	TRBV30	CAWMEGGGRTEAFF	TGTGCCTGGATGGAAGGAGGGGGGAGGACTGAAGCTTTCTTT
.	TRBJ2-1	.	TRBV6-1	CASRKGGNYNEQFF	TGTGCCAGCAGGAAAGGTGGCAACTACAATGAGCAGTTCTTC
few	TRBJ2-1	.	TRBV5-1	CASSLPPKSEQFF	TGCGCCAGCAGCTTACCTCCAAAGAGTGAGCAGTTCTTC
.	TRBJ2-3	TRBD2	TRBV4-1	CASSQDTSGVRTDTQYF	TGCGCCAGCAGCCAAGATACTAGCGGGGTCCGCACAGATACGCAGTATTTT
.	TRBJ1-2	.	TRBV28	CASHSQGPYGYTF	TGTGCCAGCCACTCCCAGGGTCCCTATGGCTACACCTTC
.	TRBJ1-6	.	TRBV7-6	CASSPEGLSSYNSPLHF	TGTGCCAGCAGTCCGGAGGGGCTCAGCTCCTATAATTCACCCCTCCACTTT
.	TRBJ2-7	.	TRBV30	CAWSEVTYEQYF	TGTGCCTGGAGTGAAGTTACCTACGAGCAGTACTTC
few	TRBJ1-1	.	TRBV5-4	CASSLGEGGTEAFF	TGTGCCAGCAGCTTGGGTGAAGGGGGGACTGAAGCTTTCTTT
.	TRBJ2-7	.	TRBV21-1	CASSIPGGF	TGTGCCAGCAGCATTCCCGGGGGCTTC
.	TRBJ2-1	.	TRBV2	CASREASGEQFF	TGTGCCAGCAGGGAGGCATCCGGGGAGCAGTTCTTC
few	TRBJ2-1	TRBD1	TRBV14	CASSQVSGQVYNEQFF	TGTGCCAGCAGCCAAGTGTCGGGACAGGTCTACAATGAGCAGTTCTTC
.	TRBJ1-1	.	TRBV28	CASSQKDTEAFF	TGTGCCAGCAGTCAGAAAGACACTGAAGCTTTCTTT
.	TRBJ2-7	.	TRBV7-9	CASSLITQESEQYF	TGTGCCAGCAGCTTGATAACTCAAGAGAGCGAGCAGTACTTC
few	TRBJ1-2	.	TRBV11-2	CASSLVDLYGYTF	TGTGCCAGCAGCTTAGTAGACCTCTATGGCTACACCTTC
.	TRBJ2-7	.	TRBV25-1	CASSEGDGIREQYF	TGTGCCAGCAGTGAAGGGGACGGGATAAGGGAGCAGTACTTC
few	TRBJ2-5	TRBD1	TRBV9	CASSLRTGRQETQYF	TGTGCCAGCAGCCTTCGGACAGGGAGGCAAGAGACCCAGTACTTC
few	TRBJ2-1	.	TRBV6-5	CASSYGLGQFF	TGTGCCAGCAGTTACGGCCTGGGGCAGTTCTTC
few	TRBJ2-5	.	TRBV6-5	CASSSTLGRQETQYF	TGTGCCAGCAGCTCAACGCTGGGCCGACAAGAGACCCAGTACTTC
.	TRBJ2-7	.	TRBV6-5	CASSYSGSRPYEQYF	TGTGCCAGCAGTTATTCCGGGTCCCGACCCTACGAGCAGTACTTC
few	TRBJ2-1	.	TRBV27	CASSLIGREFF	TGTGCCAGCAGTTTGATCGGCCGGGAGTTCTTC